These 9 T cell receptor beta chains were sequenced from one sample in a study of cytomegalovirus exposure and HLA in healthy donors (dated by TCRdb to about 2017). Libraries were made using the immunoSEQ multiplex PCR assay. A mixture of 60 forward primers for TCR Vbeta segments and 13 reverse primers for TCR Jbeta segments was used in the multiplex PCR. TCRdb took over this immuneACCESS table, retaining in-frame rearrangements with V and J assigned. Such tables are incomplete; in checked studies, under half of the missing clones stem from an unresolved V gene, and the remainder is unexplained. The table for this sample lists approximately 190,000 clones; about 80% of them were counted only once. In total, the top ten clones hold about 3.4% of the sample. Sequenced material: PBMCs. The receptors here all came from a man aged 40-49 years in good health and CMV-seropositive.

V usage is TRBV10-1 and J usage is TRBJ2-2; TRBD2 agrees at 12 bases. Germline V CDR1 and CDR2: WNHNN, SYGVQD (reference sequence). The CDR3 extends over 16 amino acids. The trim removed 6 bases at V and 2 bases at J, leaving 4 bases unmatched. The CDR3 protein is CASSTSGGLNTGELFF. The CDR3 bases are TGCGCCAGCAGCACTAGCGGGGGGCTTAACACCGGGGAGCTGTTTTTT.

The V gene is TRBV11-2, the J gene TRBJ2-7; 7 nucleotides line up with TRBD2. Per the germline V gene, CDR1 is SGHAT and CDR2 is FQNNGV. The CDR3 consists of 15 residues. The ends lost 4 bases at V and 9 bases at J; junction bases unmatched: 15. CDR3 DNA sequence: TGTGCCAGCAGCTCCGAGCAGCGGGGTCTACGAGGGCAGTACTTC. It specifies CASSSEQRGLRGQYF.

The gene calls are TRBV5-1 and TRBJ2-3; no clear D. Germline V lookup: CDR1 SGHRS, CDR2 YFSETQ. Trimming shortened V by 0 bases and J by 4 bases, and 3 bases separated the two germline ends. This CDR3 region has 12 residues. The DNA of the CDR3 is TGCGCCAGCAGCTTGGGCGCAGATACGCAGTATTTT. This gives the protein CASSLGADTQYF.

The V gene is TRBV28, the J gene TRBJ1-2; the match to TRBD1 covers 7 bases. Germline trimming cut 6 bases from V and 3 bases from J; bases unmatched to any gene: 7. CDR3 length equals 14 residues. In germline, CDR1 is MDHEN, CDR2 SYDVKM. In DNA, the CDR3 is TGTGCCAGCAGCTTAGGACAGGCGGACTATGGCTACACCTTC. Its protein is CASSLGQADYGYTF.

The CDR3 DNA reads TGTGCCTGCGGGAGGGGGCTAATCGGACGTTGTAGCTCTGGAAACACCATATATTTT. Translating it yields CACGRGLIGRCSSGNTIYF. The V and J genes are TRBV6-4 and TRBJ1-3; 7 bases match TRBD1. The CDR3 runs 19 residues. Germline CDR1 and CDR2: MRHNA and SNTAGT. The junction had 22 bases not matched to a gene; V was cut back by 11 bases and J by 0 bases.

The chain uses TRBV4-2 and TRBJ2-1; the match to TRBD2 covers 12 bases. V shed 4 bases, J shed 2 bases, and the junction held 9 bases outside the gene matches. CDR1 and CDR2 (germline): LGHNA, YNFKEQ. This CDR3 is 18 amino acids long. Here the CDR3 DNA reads TGTGCCAGCAGCCCCGATCTAGCGGGAGGGACCCCCTACAATGAGCAGTTCTTC. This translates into CASSPDLAGGTPYNEQFF.

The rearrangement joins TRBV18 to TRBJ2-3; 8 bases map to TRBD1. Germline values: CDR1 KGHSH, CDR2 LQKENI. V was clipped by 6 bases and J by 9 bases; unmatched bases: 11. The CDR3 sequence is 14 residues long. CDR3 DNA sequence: TGTGCCAGCTCCGGGACAGGTGGGGTTCGGACGCAGTATTTT. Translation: CASSGTGGVRTQYF.

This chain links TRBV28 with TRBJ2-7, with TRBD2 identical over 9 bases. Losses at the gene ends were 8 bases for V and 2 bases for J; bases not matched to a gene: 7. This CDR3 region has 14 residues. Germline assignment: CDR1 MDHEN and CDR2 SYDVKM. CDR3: CASGASGTPYEQYF. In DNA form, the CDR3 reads TGTGCCAGCGGTGCTAGCGGGACCCCCTACGAGCAGTACTTC.

Here the CDR3 reads CAISGTGPGNTIYF. CDR3 sequence (DNA): TGTGCCATCAGTGGGACAGGGCCTGGAAACACCATATATTTT. The chain uses TRBV10-3 and TRBJ1-3, with 8 nucleotides matching TRBD1. The length of the CDR3 is 14 residues. Germline V gene data show CDR1 as ENHRY and CDR2 as SYGVKD. The J segment lost 2 bases and the V segment lost 4 bases, leaving 1 base of the junction unmatched.